The rows below give T cell receptor beta chains drawn from one sample of a study of T cell clones after liver transplantation. Only in-frame clones appear in the TCRdb table, and some are missing; sequencing was by immunoSEQ multiplex PCR. This sample has about 80,000 clones, with roughly four fifths found just once. Sequences were derived from CD4+ T cells from blood, sampled 45 to 46 months after liver transplant. The receptor source for this set is a human patient who received a liver transplant. Some of the T cells may derive from the graft donor. The CDR3 runs from the conserved cysteine through the conserved F or W. The D gene is left open where the match is weak. Expanded clones get a size class; other rows say once, few or many, or leave the size out.

TRBJ1-2,17,TRBV28,TRBD1,NA,TGTGCCAGCAGCCCGGGGGGGACAGGGGGCGGTTACTATGGCTACACCTTC,CASSPGGTGGGYYGYTF
TRBJ1-1,18,TRBV28,TRBD1,NA,TGTGCCAGCAGTTTATCAGTACAGGGGGCTGCGGTGAACACTGAAGCTTTCTTT,CASSLSVQGAAVNTEAFF
TRBJ2-1,15,TRBV11-2,NA,NA,TGTGCCAGCAGCTTAGAGGGGAGCTCCTACAATGAGCAGTTCTTC,CASSLEGSSYNEQFF
TRBJ1-2,14,TRBV30,NA,few,TGTGCCTGGAGTGTAACGCCCTCGAACTATGGCTACACCTTC,CAWSVTPSNYGYTF
TRBJ2-6,13,TRBV6-1,NA,NA,TGTGCCAGCAGGTCGAGCGGGGCCAACGTCCTGACTTTC,CASRSSGANVLTF
TRBJ2-2,15,TRBV10-3,NA,NA,TGTGCCATCAAGCGCTCTAGCGAGAACACCGGGGAGCTGTTTTTT,CAIKRSSENTGELFF
TRBJ2-2,11,TRBV2,NA,many,TGTGCCAGCAGTGAATCCGGGGAGCTGTTTTTT,CASSESGELFF
TRBJ1-2,15,TRBV6-5,TRBD1,NA,TGTGCCAGCAGGGGAGACAGGGCAGCTAACTATGGCTACACCTTC,CASRGDRAANYGYTF
TRBJ2-1,16,TRBV5-1,NA,NA,TGCGCCAGCAAGGAAACAGCAGCAATATATCACAATGAGCAGTTCTTC,CASKETAAIYHNEQFF
TRBJ1-5,17,TRBV28,NA,NA,TGTGCCAGCAGTTTACCCCAGGGATCGTTCGGAAATCAGCCCCAGCATTTT,CASSLPQGSFGNQPQHF
TRBJ2-5,10,TRBV18,NA,NA,TGTGCCAGCTCACAGGAGACCCAGTACTTC,CASSQETQYF
TRBJ1-1,13,TRBV5-1,TRBD1,NA,TGCGCCAGCAGCCCAGAAGGGGGACAGCAAGCTTTCTTT,CASSPEGGQQAFF
TRBJ1-5,13,TRBV7-2,NA,NA,TGTGCCAGCAGCCCCGGACCCGATCAGCCCCAGCATTTT,CASSPGPDQPQHF
TRBJ2-1,11,TRBV20-1,NA,once,TGCAGTGCCTGGTCTCACTTGGAGCAGTTCTTC,CSAWSHLEQFF
TRBJ2-5,16,TRBV7-2,TRBD1,NA,TGTGCCAGCAGCCATCGGTTGGTACAGGGGGGAGAGACCCAGTACTTC,CASSHRLVQGGETQYF
TRBJ2-1,17,TRBV5-1,TRBD2,once,TGCGCCAGCAGCTTGTCACTGACTAGCGGGAGTGGGATGGAACAGTTCTTC,CASSLSLTSGSGMEQFF
TRBJ2-3,15,TRBV6-4,TRBD1,few,TGTGCCAGCAGTCACAGGGGAGTGGTGACAGATACGCAGTATTTT,CASSHRGVVTDTQYF
TRBJ1-2,13,TRBV14,NA,NA,TGTGCCAGCAGCTACGGAGGGAACTATGGCTACACCTTC,CASSYGGNYGYTF
TRBJ1-5,14,TRBV2,NA,few,TGTGCCAGCAGTGAATCGGACAAGTCCCAGCCCCAGCATTTT,CASSESDKSQPQHF
TRBJ2-7,14,TRBV6-6,NA,NA,TGTGCCAGCAAGGGCAAGCGGGTAGCCTACGAGCAGTACTTC,CASKGKRVAYEQYF
TRBJ1-1,16,TRBV18,NA,NA,TGTGCCAGCTCACCACCTGGGCGGGCAAGTGGCACTGAAGCTTTCTTT,CASSPPGRASGTEAFF
TRBJ2-5,14,TRBV5-1,TRBD1,NA,TGCGCCAGCAGCTCCGGGACAGCCAAAGAGACCCAGTACTTC,CASSSGTAKETQYF
TRBJ1-2,13,TRBV5-8,NA,NA,TGTGCCAGCAGCGTCGGCTTTCGCTATGGCTACACCTTC,CASSVGFRYGYTF
TRBJ2-5,13,TRBV5-4,NA,once,TGTGCCAGCAGCTTTGTCTTACAAGAGACCCAGTACTTC,CASSFVLQETQYF
TRBJ1-2,15,TRBV5-1,TRBD1,NA,TGCGCCAGCAGCTCCCAGGGGGCCGCGCACTATGGCTACACCTTC,CASSSQGAAHYGYTF
TRBJ2-1,18,TRBV11-3,TRBD2,few,TGTGCCAGCAGCCGCCGAACCCTGACTAGCGGGGCCAACAATGAGCAGTTCTTC,CASSRRTLTSGANNEQFF
TRBJ2-5,15,TRBV5-1,NA,NA,TGCGCCAGCAGCCACCCCGGGGGTAATGCAGCGACCCAGTACTTC,CASSHPGGNAATQYF
TRBJ1-2,15,TRBV9,TRBD1,NA,TGTGCCAGCAGCCCCACCTCAGGGGGCGGGTATGGCTACACCTTC,CASSPTSGGGYGYTF
TRBJ1-2,14,TRBV4-3,NA,NA,TGCGCCAGCAGCCAAGATCGGGGCCAGGTCGGCTACACCTTC,CASSQDRGQVGYTF
TRBJ2-5,12,TRBV27,NA,NA,TGTGCCAGCAGTTTAAAGGAAGAGACCCAGTACTTC,CASSLKEETQYF
TRBJ1-5,13,TRBV28,NA,NA,TGTGCCAGCCGCCGGCAGCTCAATCAGCCCCAGCATTTT,CASRRQLNQPQHF
TRBJ1-5,17,TRBV28,TRBD1,once,TGTGCCAGCAGTTTAGCGGGACAGGCTTTTTGGAGGCAGCCCCAGCATTTT,CASSLAGQAFWRQPQHF
TRBJ2-6,17,TRBV13,NA,NA,TGTGCCAGCAGTTTATTTTATCAGAACTCTGGGGCCAACGTCCTGACTTTC,CASSLFYQNSGANVLTF
TRBJ2-5,12,TRBV29-1,TRBD2,NA,TGCAGCGTTGAGCCGGGAGGGGAGACCCAGTACTTC,CSVEPGGETQYF
TRBJ1-2,12,TRBV2,NA,NA,TGTGCCAGCATTCGAGGAGGCTATGGCTACACCTTC,CASIRGGYGYTF
TRBJ1-1,13,TRBV18,NA,NA,TGTGCCAGCTCAAGACAGAAGAACACTGAAGCTTTCTTT,CASSRQKNTEAFF
TRBJ2-1,15,TRBV11-3,TRBD1,NA,TGTGCCAGCAGCCCTAGACAGGGGGCTGGAAATGAGCAGTTCTTC,CASSPRQGAGNEQFF
TRBJ1-1,14,TRBV2,TRBD1,NA,TGTGCCAGCAGGACCACAGGGGGGATCACTGAAGCTTTCTTT,CASRTTGGITEAFF
TRBJ1-3,16,TRBV6-5,NA,NA,TGTGCCAGCAGTTACTCGGACGGGAGCTCTGGAAACACCATATATTTT,CASSYSDGSSGNTIYF
TRBJ2-7,14,TRBV7-2,NA,NA,TGTGCCAGCAGCTTCACTAGCCTCAAGTACGAGCAGTACTTC,CASSFTSLKYEQYF
TRBJ1-1,11,TRBV20-1,NA,NA,TGCAGTGCTAGACGGGACGGTGAGGCTTTCTTT,CSARRDGEAFF
TRBJ2-7,16,TRBV7-3,TRBD1,NA,TGTGCCAGCAGCTTTTCTCCCAGGACAGGGAAAGACGAGCAGTACTTC,CASSFSPRTGKDEQYF
TRBJ2-5,13,TRBV2,NA,NA,TGTGCCAGTGAAGGGTCTAGCAGGGAGACCCAGTACTTC,CASEGSSRETQYF
TRBJ1-1,13,TRBV7-2,NA,once,TGTGCCAGCAGCTTAGATCCCGCCGGGGAAGCTTTCTTT,CASSLDPAGEAFF
TRBJ2-1,12,TRBV28,NA,NA,TGTGCCAGCAGGACTCAGGGGCATGAGCAGTTCTTC,CASRTQGHEQFF
TRBJ1-4,15,TRBV7-2,NA,NA,TGTGCCAGCAGCCCCGGGACACTAACTAATGAAAAACTGTTTTTT,CASSPGTLTNEKLFF
TRBJ2-7,13,TRBV28,NA,NA,TGTGCCAGCAGTTTATTTCAGGGGTACGAGCAGTACTTC,CASSLFQGYEQYF
TRBJ1-2,15,TRBV19,TRBD1,NA,TGTGCCAGTAGTATAAGCCCAGGGGGCGGCTATGGCTACACCTTC,CASSISPGGGYGYTF
TRBJ2-3,16,TRBV7-8,TRBD2,NA,TGTGCCAGCAGCCCACCGTTGCGGGAGGGCCTAGATACGCAGTATTTT,CASSPPLREGLDTQYF
TRBJ2-7,13,TRBV7-2,TRBD2,few,TGTGCCACCGGACTAGCGGCCTCCTACGAGCAGTACTTC,CATGLAASYEQYF
TRBJ1-1,14,TRBV6-1,NA,NA,TGTGCCAGCAGTGGGGGCCGTGTGGAGACTGAAGCTTTCTTT,CASSGGRVETEAFF
TRBJ2-1,16,TRBV5-1,TRBD2,NA,TGCGCCAGCAGCTTGCTGGGGATGGCGGGAGTAAATGAGCAGTTCTTC,CASSLLGMAGVNEQFF
TRBJ2-2,13,TRBV19,NA,NA,TGTGCCAGTAGAATCAGGGGCACCGGGGAGCTGTTTTTT,CASRIRGTGELFF
TRBJ2-5,13,TRBV7-2,TRBD2,NA,TGTGCCAGCAGCCCGGGGGGATCGGAGACCCAGTACTTC,CASSPGGSETQYF
TRBJ1-4,14,TRBV28,NA,NA,TGTGCCAGCAGTCCCCCCCCGAGGGTTGAAAAACTGTTTTTT,CASSPPPRVEKLFF